This T cell receptor (beta chain) was observed in a study of beta chain features in type 1 diabetes. Study results and caveats: It was among patients, rather than healthy donors, that naive, central memory and Treg TCRB repertoires appeared more similar.

Of the isolated RNA, all was reverse transcribed, and so the sequenced material was expressed TCRB transcripts. Clones were sequenced by immunoSEQ multiplex PCR, and TCRdb holds only the in-frame ones, with some missing. This sample yields about 290,000 clones, of which roughly 8% are seen a single time; approximately 0.99% belongs to the top ten. All sorted populations exceeded 95% purity. To note about this clone: Antigen: not known.

CDR1 MNHEY and CDR2 SVGAGI come from the germline V gene. With 2 bases clipped from V and 4 bases from J, the junction kept 4 bases outside the gene matches. The CDR3 runs 14 residues. The rearrangement joins TRBV6-5 to TRBJ1-2; 7 bases map to TRBD1. The sequence was collected from a woman younger than 35 in good health. Source material: central memory CD4+ T cells from blood. The CDR3 nucleotides are TGTGCCAGCAGTTACGGACAGGCCCCCTATGGCTACACCTTC. Translating gives CASSYGQAPYGYTF.